The 23 T cell receptor beta chains below all came from one sample that was sequenced in a study of shared clonotypes between healthy human individuals. The assay was immunoSEQ multiplex PCR, and TCRdb's table has in-frame clones only and misses some. The sample holds about 1.1 million clones, 77% seen once. The source material was memory CD4+ T cells from PBMCs. Documented subset: CD45RA-negative fraction. The receptors come from a young man in good health. Some clones in this sample may be carry-over from other donors' samples.

Regarding this clone: Other nucleotide sequences from this sample produce the same CDR3. V usage is TRBV5-1 and J usage is TRBJ2-7; the D gene could be TRBD1 or TRBD2 (5 bases each). The germline V gene encodes CDR1 SGHRS and CDR2 YFSETQ. V was trimmed by 0 bases and J by 0 bases, leaving 10 bases between them. The CDR3 length is 15 residues. The CDR3 is CASSLVAGSSYEQYF. DNA for the CDR3: TGCGCCAGCAGCTTGGTAGCAGGGAGCTCCTACGAGCAGTACTTC.

The V call is TRBV18, the J call TRBJ2-2; 7 bases line up with TRBD1. Germline CDR1 is KGHSH and CDR2 is LQKENI. V was pared by 5 bases and J by 1 base, with 16 bases of the junction left unmatched. The CDR3 spans 19 residues. The CDR3 DNA follows: TGTGCCAGCTCAAACCAGATGACAGGGATTAGAGGGAACACCGGGGAGCTGTTTTTT. Residues: CASSNQMTGIRGNTGELFF.

The V call is TRBV9, the J call TRBJ2-1; no firm D call. Per germline, CDR1 SGDLS and CDR2 YYNGEE. V lost 4 bases to trimming and J lost 4 bases, with 15 bases between them. This CDR3 has 15 amino acids. CDR3 protein: CASSPVGRKYNEQFF. CDR3 sequence (DNA): TGTGCCAGCAGCCCCGTAGGGCGTAAATACAATGAGCAGTTCTTC.

V is TRBV4-2 and J is TRBJ2-5; D is perhaps TRBD2 (8 bases). Trimming stripped 4 bases from V and 4 bases from J, with 16 bases between. There are 15 residues in the CDR3. Per the germline V gene, CDR1 is LGHNA and CDR2 is YNFKEQ. This CDR3 reads CASSPGGGIRETQYF. The DNA of the CDR3 is TGTGCCAGCAGCCCGGGAGGGGGCATCAGAGAGACCCAGTACTTC.

This clone was seen just once. The chain is built from TRBV19 and TRBJ2-3; TRBD2 agrees at 13 bases. V shed 6 bases and J 4 bases; nucleotides not matched to a gene: 10. The CDR3 covers 17 residues. Germline V gene lookup returns CDR1 LNHDA and CDR2 SQIVND (reference sequence). The chain's CDR3 is CASRPFRTSGSADTQYF. The DNA for the CDR3 is TGTGCCAGTAGACCGTTTCGGACTAGCGGGAGTGCAGATACGCAGTATTTT.

The chain combines TRBV18 with TRBJ2-7; 8 bases match TRBD1. Germline CDR1 and CDR2: KGHSH and LQKENI. The CDR3 spans 13 residues. J was trimmed by 5 bases and V by 3 bases; bases with no gene match: 3. CDR3 amino acids: CASSPGDRHEQYF. The CDR3 bases are TGTGCCAGCTCACCTGGGGACAGGCACGAGCAGTACTTC.

The V gene is TRBV5-6, the J gene TRBJ2-5, with 11 bases fitting TRBD2. CDR3 size: 16 residues. V dropped 3 bases and J dropped 7; count of bases not matched to a gene: 11. In germline, CDR1 is SGHDT, CDR2 YYEEEE. The CDR3: CASSSPPGLADVTQYF. CDR3 coding DNA: TGTGCCAGCAGCTCACCTCCGGGACTAGCGGATGTGACCCAGTACTTC. Together with reference TRBV5-6 and TRBJ2-5, the CDR3 gives the full variable domain: DAGVTQSPTHLIKTRGQQVTLRCSPKSGHDTVSWYQQALGQGPQFIFQYYEEEERQRGNFPDRFSGHQFPNYSSELNVNALLLGDSALYLCASSSPPGLADVTQYFGPGTRLLVL.

CDR3 DNA sequence: TGTGCCAGCTCCCCGTCTCGGGACTATTATGGCTACACCTTC. This encodes CASSPSRDYYGYTF. V is TRBV18 and J is TRBJ1-2; D may be TRBD1 (5 bases). This CDR3 is 14 amino acids long. V was clipped by 6 bases and J by 5 bases, with 16 bases between them. The germline V gene has CDR1 KGHSH and CDR2 LQKENI. Full variable domain (missing parts from reference TRBV18 and TRBJ1-2): NAGVMQNPRHLVRRRGQEARLRCSPMKGHSHVYWYRQLPEEGLKFMVYLQKENIIDESGMPKERFSAEFPKEGPSILRIQQVVRGDSAAYFCASSPSRDYYGYTFGSGTRLTVV.

This chain uses TRBV6-5 with TRBJ1-4; weak D call: TRBD1 (6 bases). From germline, CDR1 is MNHEY and CDR2 SVGAGI. This CDR3 has 15 amino acids. Trimming removed 2 bases at V and 3 bases at J, with 10 bases between. CDR3: CASSYRRGPNEKLFF. Written as DNA, the CDR3 is TGTGCCAGCAGTTACAGACGGGGGCCTAATGAAAAACTGTTTTTT.

In this sample, this clone turned up once. This rearrangement joins TRBV28 to TRBJ2-3, with TRBD2 identical over 10 bases. This CDR3 has 14 amino acids. Germline lookup yields CDR1 MDHEN and CDR2 SYDVKM. The CDR3 DNA follows: TGTTCCTATAGCGGGAGGACTAGCACAGATACGCAGTATTTT. Translating it yields CSYSGRTSTDTQYF.

The chain links TRBV4-3 to TRBJ2-6; D is possibly TRBD1 (6 bases). Germline CDR1 is LGHNA and CDR2 is YSLEER. Trimming removed 2 bases at V and 8 bases at J, with 19 bases between. This CDR3 contains 17 residues. Written as DNA, the CDR3 is TGCGCCAGCAGCCAACAGACAGGCCTACTGCGGACCAACGTCCTGACTTTC. Translating gives CASSQQTGLLRTNVLTF.

The rearrangement links TRBV5-1 to TRBJ2-2; the match to TRBD2 covers 12 bases. Germline lookup yields CDR1 SGHRS and CDR2 YFSETQ. Trimming at V came to 4 bases and at J to 0 bases, leaving 7 bases not matched to a gene. The CDR3 is 18 amino acids. The CDR3 is CASSTRTSGTANTGELFF. Here the CDR3 DNA reads TGCGCCAGCAGCACACGGACTAGCGGGACCGCGAACACCGGGGAGCTGTTTTTT.

In this sample, this clone turned up a few times. The chain recombines TRBV18 with TRBJ2-4; possibly TRBD2 for D (5 bases). There are 13 residues in the CDR3. Trimming stripped 1 base from V and 6 bases from J, with 7 bases between. Germline V gene data show CDR1 as KGHSH and CDR2 as LQKENI. This CDR3 reads CASSPQEGNIQYF. CDR3 DNA: TGTGCCAGCTCACCACAAGAGGGAAACATTCAGTACTTC.

The chain couples TRBV15 to TRBJ2-3; D is uncertain. CDR3 length: 15 residues. Germline CDR1 and CDR2: LNHNV and YYDKDF (reference sequence). V lost 1 base, J lost 3 bases, and 11 bases lay in between. In nucleotides, the CDR3 is TGTGCCACCAGCAGAGTTATCTTGGGTACAGATACGCAGTATTTT. Translating gives CATSRVILGTDTQYF. Full variable domain (outside the CDR3, taken from reference TRBV15 and TRBJ2-3): DAMVIQNPRYQVTQFGKPVTLSCSQTLNHNVMYWYQQKSSQAPKLLFHYYDKDFNNEADTPDNFQSRRPNTSFCFLDIRSPGLGDTAMYLCATSRVILGTDTQYFGPGTRLTVL.

This clone was seen just once. This rearrangement joins TRBV6-1 to TRBJ2-7; TRBD1 might be the D (6 bases). Germline V lookup: CDR1 MNHNS, CDR2 SASEGT. CDR3 size: 17 residues. With 3 bases removed from V and 0 bases from J, the gap between germline ends came to 18 bases. CDR3 amino acids: CASSDLGAGTSSYEQYF. Written as DNA, the CDR3 is TGTGCCAGCAGTGACCTCGGGGCCGGGACATCCTCCTACGAGCAGTACTTC.

The rearrangement joins TRBV7-9 to TRBJ2-3, with D uncertain. V was cut by 6 bases and J by 6 bases, with 7 bases left in between. The CDR3 length is 11 residues. Germline V lookup: CDR1 SEHNR, CDR2 FQNEAQ (reference sequence). For the CDR3, the DNA is TGTGCCAGCAGGTCCTCCGATACGCAGTATTTT. The encoded protein is CASRSSDTQYF.

This clone was seen only once. Other DNA sequences in this sample translate to the same CDR3. This chain connects TRBV7-2 to TRBJ1-1, with D possibly TRBD1 on 5 matching bases. The CDR3 spans 13 residues. Germline loops: CDR1 SGHTA, CDR2 FQGNSA. V was trimmed by 6 bases and J by 1 base, leaving 9 bases between them. The CDR3 DNA reads TGTGCCAGCAGGCGACAGACGAACACTGAAGCTTTCTTT. Translation: CASRRQTNTEAFF.

The chain is built from TRBV14 and TRBJ2-7, with D tentatively TRBD1 (5 bases). The V end lost 0 bases, the J end lost 4 bases, and 16 bases lay between the germline ends. The CDR3 length is 16 residues. Germline values: CDR1 SGHDN, CDR2 FVKESK. The CDR3 nucleotides read TGTGCCAGCAGCCAAGATGCATTTAGGGGTGGGTACGAGCAGTACTTC. Translated, it gives CASSQDAFRGGYEQYF. Looking up the rest from reference TRBV14 and TRBJ2-7 gives the full variable domain: EAGVTQFPSHSVIEKGQTVTLRCDPISGHDNLYWYRRVMGKEIKFLLHFVKESKQDESGMPNNRFLAERTGGTYSTLKVQPAELEDSGVYFCASSQDAFRGGYEQYFGPGTRLTVT.

The chain links TRBV14 to TRBJ1-3; D unresolved. With 1 base removed from V and 5 bases from J, the gap between germline ends came to 21 bases. CDR1 SGHDN and CDR2 FVKESK come from the germline V gene. This CDR3 comprises 18 residues. The CDR3 loop is CASSQGEGGSTLRNTIYF. The CDR3 DNA follows: TGTGCCAGCAGCCAAGGGGAGGGAGGCAGCACACTTCGAAACACCATATATTTT. The complete variable domain, with remaining parts taken from reference TRBV14 and TRBJ1-3, reads EAGVTQFPSHSVIEKGQTVTLRCDPISGHDNLYWYRRVMGKEIKFLLHFVKESKQDESGMPNNRFLAERTGGTYSTLKVQPAELEDSGVYFCASSQGEGGSTLRNTIYFGEGSWLTVV.

This chain joins TRBV5-4 and TRBJ1-1; D is unresolved. The germline gives CDR1 SGHNT, CDR2 YYREEE (reference sequence). CDR3 length: 13 amino acids. V was clipped by 4 bases and J by 1 base, with 8 bases between them. The CDR3 is CASSVIPNTEAFF. The DNA for the CDR3 is TGTGCCAGCAGCGTTATACCGAACACTGAAGCTTTCTTT.

The chain has TRBV5-4 and TRBJ2-2; D gene unclear. This CDR3 region has 13 residues. Germline-derived CDR1 and CDR2 are SGHNT and YYREEE (reference sequence). V was cut by 4 bases and J by 2 bases, with 6 bases left in between. CDR3 sequence (DNA): TGTGCCAGCAGCCCACGAAACACCGGGGAGCTGTTTTTT. Protein sequence: CASSPRNTGELFF.

This chain joins TRBV5-8 and TRBJ1-1; TRBD1 agrees at 7 bases. The CDR3 loop spans 14 amino acids. V lost 2 bases and J lost 2; bases outside the gene matches: 3. Germline values: CDR1 SGHTS, CDR2 YDEGEE. DNA of the CDR3: TGTGCCAGCAGCTTACAGGGGAGTAACACTGAAGCTTTCTTT. It is translated as CASSLQGSNTEAFF.

Points on this clone: Other DNA sequences in the same sample also yield this CDR3. The V gene is TRBV12-5, the J gene TRBJ1-1, with TRBD1 as a possible D gene (5 bases). This CDR3 is 13 amino acids long. Trimming shortened V by 7 bases and J by 1 base, and 10 bases separated the two germline ends. Germline V gene sequence: CDR1 LGHNT, CDR2 FRNRAP. The CDR3 protein is CASAPQGNTEAFF. Here the CDR3 DNA reads TGTGCTAGTGCCCCTCAGGGGAACACTGAAGCTTTCTTT.